Below, one TCR beta chain is given with its context. This sample is part of a study of blood T cell repertoires in COVID-19. Overall study context: In each case, the material was cDNA or gDNA derived from T cells, B-cell-depleted T cells, or PBMCs.

The table came from immunoSEQ multiplex PCR; TCRdb's copy has only in-frame clones and leaves some out. Here the sample spans nearly 110,000 clones, over 60% being singletons. Sequencing input: peripheral blood. This TCR was sampled from a man aged 70 or older with acute or convalescent COVID-19.

The CDR3 reads CASSQLAGSTDTQYF. The CDR3 DNA reads as TGTGCCAGCAGTCAGTTAGCGGGAAGCACAGATACGCAGTATTTT. The chain recombines TRBV6-5 with TRBJ2-3, with 8 bases identical to TRBD2. The CDR3 runs 15 residues. In germline, CDR1 is MNHEY, CDR2 SVGAGI. After removal of 5 bases from V and 0 bases from J, the junction contained 4 bases not matched to a gene.